This TCR beta chain comes out of a study of T cell changes during pregnancy in multiple sclerosis. Data came from immunoSEQ multiplex PCR; TCRdb stores just in-frame clones and leaves some out. The sample has 40,000 to 55,000 clones; 94% are singletons. CDR1 and CDR2 from the germline V gene are PRHDT and FYEKMQ (reference sequence). This CDR3 has 14 residues. The ends were cut back, 1 base at V and 1 base at J, with 8 bases in the middle. This TCR was sampled from a female donor with multiple sclerosis, enrolled in a pregnancy study. The chain uses TRBV13 and TRBJ2-7, with D possibly TRBD2 on 6 matching bases. Sequencing was performed on CD8+ T cells from peripheral blood mononuclear cells, taken in the first trimester of pregnancy. The chain's CDR3 is CASSLVGGSYEQYF. CDR3 DNA sequence: TGTGCCAGCAGCTTAGTAGGAGGGTCCTACGAGCAGTACTTC. The entire variable domain, with the rest obtained from reference TRBV13 and TRBJ2-7, is as follows: AAGVIQSPRHLIKEKRETATLKCYPIPRHDTVYWYQQGPGQDPQFLISFYEKMQSDKGSIPDRFSAQQFSDYHSELNMSSLELGDSALYFCASSLVGGSYEQYFGPGTRLTVT.